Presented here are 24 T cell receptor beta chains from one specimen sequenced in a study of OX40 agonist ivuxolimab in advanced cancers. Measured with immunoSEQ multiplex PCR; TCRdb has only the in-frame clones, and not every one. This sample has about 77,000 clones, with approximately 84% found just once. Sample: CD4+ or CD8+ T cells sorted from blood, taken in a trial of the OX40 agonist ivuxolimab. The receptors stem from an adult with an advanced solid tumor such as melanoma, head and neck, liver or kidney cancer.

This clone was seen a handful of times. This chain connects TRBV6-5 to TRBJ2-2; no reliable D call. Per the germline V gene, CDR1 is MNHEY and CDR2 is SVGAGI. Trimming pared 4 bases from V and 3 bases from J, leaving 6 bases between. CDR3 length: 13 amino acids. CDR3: CASSWGYTGELFF. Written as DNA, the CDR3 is TGTGCCAGCAGTTGGGGATACACCGGGGAGCTGTTTTTT.

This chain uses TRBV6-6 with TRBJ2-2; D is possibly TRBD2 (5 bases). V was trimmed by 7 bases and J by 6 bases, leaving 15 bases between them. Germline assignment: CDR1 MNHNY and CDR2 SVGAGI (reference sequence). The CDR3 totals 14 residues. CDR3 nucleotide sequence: TGTGCCAGCACAGCGGCAACACGATCCGGGGAGCTGTTTTTT. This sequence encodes CASTAATRSGELFF.

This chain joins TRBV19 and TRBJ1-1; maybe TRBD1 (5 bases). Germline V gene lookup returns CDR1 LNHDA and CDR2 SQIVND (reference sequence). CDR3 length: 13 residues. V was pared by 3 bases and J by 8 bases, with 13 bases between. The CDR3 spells CASSIHGHKEAFF. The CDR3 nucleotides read TGTGCCAGTAGTATTCACGGACACAAGGAAGCTTTCTTT.

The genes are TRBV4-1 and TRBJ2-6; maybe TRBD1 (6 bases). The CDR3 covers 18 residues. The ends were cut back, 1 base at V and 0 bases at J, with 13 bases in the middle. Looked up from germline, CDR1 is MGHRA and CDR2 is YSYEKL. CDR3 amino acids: CASSQGTATLSGANVLTF. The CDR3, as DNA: TGCGCCAGCAGCCAAGGGACAGCCACCCTCTCTGGGGCCAACGTCCTGACTTTC.

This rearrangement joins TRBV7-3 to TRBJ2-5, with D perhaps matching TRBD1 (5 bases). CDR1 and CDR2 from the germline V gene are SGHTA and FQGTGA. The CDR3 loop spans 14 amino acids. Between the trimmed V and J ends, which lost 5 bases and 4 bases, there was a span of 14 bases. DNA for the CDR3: TGTGCCAGCAGCCCCACAAGGGGTTCAGAGACCCAGTACTTC. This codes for CASSPTRGSETQYF.

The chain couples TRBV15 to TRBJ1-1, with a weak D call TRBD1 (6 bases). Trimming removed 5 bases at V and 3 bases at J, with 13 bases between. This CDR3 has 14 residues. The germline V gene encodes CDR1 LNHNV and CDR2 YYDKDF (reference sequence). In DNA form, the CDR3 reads TGTGCCACCAGCGGGGGGGGCACCGACACTGAAGCTTTCTTT. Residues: CATSGGGTDTEAFF.

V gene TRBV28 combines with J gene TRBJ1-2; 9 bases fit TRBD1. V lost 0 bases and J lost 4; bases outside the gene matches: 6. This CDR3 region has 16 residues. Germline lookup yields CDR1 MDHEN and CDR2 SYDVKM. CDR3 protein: CASSLWGTGFSYGYTF. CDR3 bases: TGTGCCAGCAGTTTATGGGGGACAGGGTTTTCCTATGGCTACACCTTC.

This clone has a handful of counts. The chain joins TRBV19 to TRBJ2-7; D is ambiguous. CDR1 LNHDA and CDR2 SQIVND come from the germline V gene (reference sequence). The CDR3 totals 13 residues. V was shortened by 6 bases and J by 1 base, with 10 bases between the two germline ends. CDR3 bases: TGTGCCAGTAGCCTATCACGATCCTACGAGCAGTACTTC. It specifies CASSLSRSYEQYF.

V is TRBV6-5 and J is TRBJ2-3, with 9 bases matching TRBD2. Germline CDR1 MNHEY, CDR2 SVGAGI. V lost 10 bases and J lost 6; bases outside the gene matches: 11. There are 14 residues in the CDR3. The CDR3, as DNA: TGTGCCACAGGGAGGGAGCGGGGGGCCGATACGCAGTATTTT. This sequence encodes CATGRERGADTQYF.

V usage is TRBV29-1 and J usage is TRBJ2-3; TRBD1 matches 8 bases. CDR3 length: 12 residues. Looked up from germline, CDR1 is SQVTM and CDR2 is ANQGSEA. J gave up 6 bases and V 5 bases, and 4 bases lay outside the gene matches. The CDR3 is CSVSRQGDTQYF. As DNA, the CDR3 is TGCAGCGTTTCTAGACAGGGGGATACGCAGTATTTT.

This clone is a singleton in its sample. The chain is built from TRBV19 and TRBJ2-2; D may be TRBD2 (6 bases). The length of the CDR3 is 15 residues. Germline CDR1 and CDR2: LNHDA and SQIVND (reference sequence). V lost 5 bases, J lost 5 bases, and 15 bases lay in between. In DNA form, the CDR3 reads TGTGCCAGTAGTTTCTTTGGGGGGATGACCGGGGAGCTGTTTTTT. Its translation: CASSFFGGMTGELFF.

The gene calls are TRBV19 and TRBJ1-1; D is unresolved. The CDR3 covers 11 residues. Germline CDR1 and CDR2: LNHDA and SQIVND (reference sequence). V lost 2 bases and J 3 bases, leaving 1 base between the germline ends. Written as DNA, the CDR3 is TGTGCCAGTAGTATATACACTGAAGCTTTCTTT. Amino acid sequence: CASSIYTEAFF. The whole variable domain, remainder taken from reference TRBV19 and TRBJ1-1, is DGGITQSPKYLFRKEGQNVTLSCEQNLNHDAMYWYRQDPGQGLRLIYYSQIVNDFQKGDIAEGYSVSREKKESFPLTVTSAQKNPTAFYLCASSIYTEAFFGQGTRLTVV.

CDR3 in amino acids: CAWSVLGTSTYEQYF. DNA of the CDR3: TGTGCCTGGAGTGTATTGGGGACGTCCACCTACGAGCAGTACTTC. The chain couples TRBV30 to TRBJ2-7; D may be TRBD1 or TRBD2 (5 bases each). V was cut by 0 bases and J by 2 bases, with 14 bases left in between. From germline, CDR1 is GTSNPN and CDR2 SVGIG (reference sequence). The CDR3 length is 15 residues.

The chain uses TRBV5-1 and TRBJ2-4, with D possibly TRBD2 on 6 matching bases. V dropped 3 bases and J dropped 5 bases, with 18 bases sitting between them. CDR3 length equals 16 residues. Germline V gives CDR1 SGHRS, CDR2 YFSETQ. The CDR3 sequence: CASSSEGPPWENIQYF. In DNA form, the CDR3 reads TGCGCCAGCAGCTCGGAGGGGCCCCCATGGGAAAACATTCAGTACTTC.

CDR3 loop: CASTWRVVNRDGKYTEAFF. In DNA form, the CDR3 reads TGTGCCAGTACATGGCGGGTGGTAAACCGGGACGGGAAGTACACTGAAGCTTTCTTT. V and J are TRBV19 and TRBJ1-1; D is possibly TRBD1 (5 bases). Germline V gene lookup returns CDR1 LNHDA and CDR2 SQIVND (reference sequence). This CDR3 has 19 amino acids. V was trimmed by 7 bases and J by 3 bases, leaving 30 bases between them.

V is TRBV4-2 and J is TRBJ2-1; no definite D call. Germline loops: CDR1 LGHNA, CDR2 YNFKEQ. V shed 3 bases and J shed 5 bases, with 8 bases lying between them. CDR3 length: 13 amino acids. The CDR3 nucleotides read TGTGCCAGCAGCCATTCTGCTGACAATGAGCAGTTCTTC. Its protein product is CASSHSADNEQFF.

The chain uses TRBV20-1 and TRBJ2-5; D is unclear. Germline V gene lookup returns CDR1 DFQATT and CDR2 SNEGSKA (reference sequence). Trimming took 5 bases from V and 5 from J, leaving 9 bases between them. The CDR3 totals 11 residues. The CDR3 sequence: CSAPPGETQYF. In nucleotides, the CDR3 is TGCAGTGCTCCCCCGGGCGAGACCCAGTACTTC.

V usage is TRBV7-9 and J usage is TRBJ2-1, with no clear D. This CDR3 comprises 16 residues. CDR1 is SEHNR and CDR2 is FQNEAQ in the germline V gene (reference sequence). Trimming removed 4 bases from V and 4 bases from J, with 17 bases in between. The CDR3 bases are TGTGCCAGCAGCTCCTCCTCAGCGATTTCGTACAATGAGCAGTTCTTC. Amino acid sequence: CASSSSSAISYNEQFF.

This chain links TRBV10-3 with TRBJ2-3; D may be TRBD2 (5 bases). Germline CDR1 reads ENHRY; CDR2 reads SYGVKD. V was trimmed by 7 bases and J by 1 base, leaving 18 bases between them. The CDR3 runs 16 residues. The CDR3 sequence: CAITMSRGLGTDTQYF. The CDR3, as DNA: TGTGCCATCACCATGTCCCGGGGTTTAGGCACAGATACGCAGTATTTT.

The CDR3 sequence is CASSNSDSKAYEQYF. CDR3 sequence (DNA): TGTGCCAGCTCAAACTCCGATTCGAAAGCCTACGAGCAGTACTTC. The J gene is TRBJ2-5, the V gene TRBV18, with D unclear. The DNA end is more similar to TRBJ2-7, so the J call may be wrong. This CDR3 has 15 amino acids. The germline gives CDR1 KGHSH, CDR2 LQKENI.

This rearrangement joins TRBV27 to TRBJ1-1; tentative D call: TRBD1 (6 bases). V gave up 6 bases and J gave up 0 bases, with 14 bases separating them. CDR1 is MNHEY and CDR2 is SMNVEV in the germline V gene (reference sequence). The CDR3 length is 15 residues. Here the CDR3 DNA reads TGTGCCAGCAGGCCCTTGGACAGTCTGAACACTGAAGCTTTCTTT. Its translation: CASRPLDSLNTEAFF.

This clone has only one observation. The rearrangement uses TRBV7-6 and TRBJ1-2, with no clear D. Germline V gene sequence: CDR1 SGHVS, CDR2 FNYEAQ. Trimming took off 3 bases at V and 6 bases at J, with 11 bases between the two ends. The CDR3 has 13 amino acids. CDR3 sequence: CASSFTQSDGYTF. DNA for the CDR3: TGTGCCAGCAGCTTTACCCAGTCAGATGGCTACACCTTC.

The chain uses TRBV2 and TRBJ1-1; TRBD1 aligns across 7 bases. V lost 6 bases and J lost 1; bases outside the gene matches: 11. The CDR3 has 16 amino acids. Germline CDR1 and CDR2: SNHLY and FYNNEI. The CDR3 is CASSFSRGQKNTEAFF. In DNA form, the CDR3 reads TGTGCCAGCAGCTTTTCTAGGGGACAGAAGAACACTGAAGCTTTCTTT.

Here the CDR3 reads CASSYGVGYTF. The CDR3 coding sequence is TGTGCCAGCAGTTATGGGGTCGGCTACACCTTC. The V gene is TRBV11-2, the J gene TRBJ1-2; the D is unclear. The CDR3 loop spans 11 amino acids. The ends were cut back, 6 bases at V and 8 bases at J, with 10 bases in the middle. Per the germline V gene, CDR1 is SGHAT and CDR2 is FQNNGV.